The 30 T cell receptor beta chains below were found in one sample sequenced in a study of CD8+ T cells in alopecia areata. Sequencing templates came from extracted RNA that was reverse transcribed into cDNA. The repertoire was sequenced with immunoSEQ multiplex PCR; TCRdb's copy has only in-frame clones and lacks some. The top ten clones hold 1% to 1.5% of a sample with more than 75,000 clones, roughly two fifths of them seen once. The sample taken for sequencing was CD4+ T cells sorted from blood. The receptors originated from a human donor with alopecia areata.

The chain couples TRBV15 to TRBJ1-1; tentatively, D is TRBD1 (5 bases). The CDR3 is 15 amino acids. The germline CDR1 and CDR2 sequences are LNHNV and YYDKDF (reference sequence). V was trimmed by 0 bases and J by 6 bases, leaving 14 bases between them. CDR3 loop: CATSRDAGPKSEAFF. The CDR3 region has the DNA TGTGCCACCAGCAGAGATGCAGGGCCGAAATCTGAAGCTTTCTTT.

The chain employs TRBV7-9 and TRBJ2-5; 7 nucleotides align to TRBD1. This CDR3 is 14 amino acids long. Germline V gene data show CDR1 as SEHNR and CDR2 as FQNEAQ (reference sequence). J lost 3 bases, V lost 4 bases, and 5 bases had no gene match. The CDR3 spells CASSSHDREETQYF. The CDR3 DNA reads TGTGCCAGCAGCTCACACGACAGGGAAGAGACCCAGTACTTC.

This clone was detected a few times. CDR3 DNA: TGTGCGTCCGTGAGCTCTGGAAACACCATATATTTT. This sequence encodes CASVSSGNTIYF. The chain is built from TRBV30 and TRBJ1-3; D call uncertain. The CDR3 sequence is 12 residues long. Germline V gene sequence: CDR1 GTSNPN, CDR2 SVGIG (reference sequence).

The chain uses TRBV5-6 and TRBJ2-7, with D unresolved. Per the germline V gene, CDR1 is SGHDT and CDR2 is YYEEEE. Trimming removed 0 bases at V and 1 base at J, with 11 bases between. This CDR3 is built from 15 residues. CDR3 sequence reads: CASSLVDRISYEQYF. CDR3 DNA: TGTGCCAGCAGCTTGGTTGACCGGATTTCCTACGAGCAGTACTTC.

This clone turned up a few times. CDR3 coding DNA: TGTGCCAGCAGTTACGACTCTTATAGCACAGATACGCAGTATTTT. This translates into CASSYDSYSTDTQYF. The rearrangement links TRBV6-5 to TRBJ2-3; D uncertain. The CDR3 length is 15 residues. Germline V lookup: CDR1 MNHEY, CDR2 SVGAGI. The germline V and J ends were trimmed by 2 bases and 0 bases, with 9 bases remaining between them.

The chain carries TRBV4-2 and TRBJ2-1, with unresolved D. The length of the CDR3 is 12 residues. In germline, CDR1 is LGHNA, CDR2 YNFKEQ. With 1 base removed from V and 6 bases from J, the gap between germline ends came to 4 bases. CDR3 amino acids: CASSQASNEQFF. CDR3 sequence (DNA): TGTGCCAGCAGCCAAGCCTCCAATGAGCAGTTCTTC.

The chain employs TRBV28 and TRBJ2-1; no clear D gene. The V and J ends lost 2 bases and 3 bases respectively, with 5 bases between them. The CDR3 covers 13 residues. Germline V CDR1 and CDR2: MDHEN, SYDVKM. The CDR3 DNA sequence: TGTGCCAGCAGTTTACCCATCTACAATGAGCAGTTCTTC. It specifies CASSLPIYNEQFF.

The CDR3 sequence: CACPRSAGANVLTF. The CDR3 DNA is TGTGCCTGTCCAAGATCTGCTGGGGCCAACGTCCTGACTTTC. The chain has TRBV30 and TRBJ2-6; D call uncertain. The CDR3 loop spans 14 amino acids. Germline V lookup: CDR1 GTSNPN, CDR2 SVGIG (reference sequence). Deletions cut 6 bases from V and 2 bases from J, with 11 bases between.

The rearrangement joins TRBV5-1 to TRBJ1-1; the D gene is possibly TRBD1 (6 bases). Germline CDR1 and CDR2: SGHRS and YFSETQ. The CDR3 covers 14 residues. The V gene lost 7 bases and the J gene lost 4 bases, with 17 bases spanning the gap. CDR3 nucleotide sequence: TGCGCCAGCGCCACGTTACAGGGCCCCACTGAAGCTTTCTTT. It is translated as CASATLQGPTEAFF.

This chain links TRBV30 with TRBJ2-3; 7 bases are a match to TRBD2. The ends lost 6 bases at V and 2 bases at J; junction bases unmatched: 8. The germline V gene encodes CDR1 GTSNPN and CDR2 SVGIG (reference sequence). The CDR3 has 14 amino acids. The CDR3 spells CACTAGPNTDTQYF. The CDR3 DNA is TGTGCCTGCACAGCGGGGCCCAACACAGATACGCAGTATTTT.

This clone was counted a few times. The chain is built from TRBV7-8 and TRBJ2-1, with 9 bases identical to TRBD1. V lost 2 bases and J lost 7; bases outside the gene matches: 9. This CDR3 contains 16 residues. Germline V lookup: CDR1 SGHVS, CDR2 FQNEAQ. DNA of the CDR3: TGTGCCAGCAGCTTATATAGGGACAGGGTCCTAAATGAGCAGTTCTTC. Encoded protein: CASSLYRDRVLNEQFF.

This clone appeared once. V is TRBV6-6 and J is TRBJ1-1; D gene ambiguous. Germline values: CDR1 MNHNY, CDR2 SVGAGI (reference sequence). This CDR3 has 13 amino acids. Trimming removed 0 bases at V and 3 bases at J, with 5 bases between. CDR3 nucleotide sequence: TGTGCCAGCAGTTACTCGCCGGACACTGAAGCTTTCTTT. Encoded protein: CASSYSPDTEAFF.

The chain has TRBV5-4 and TRBJ2-7; TRBD1 agrees at 11 bases. V dropped 4 bases and J dropped 1; count of bases not matched to a gene: 4. Germline lookup yields CDR1 SGHNT and CDR2 YYREEE (reference sequence). The CDR3 runs to 15 residues. The CDR3 DNA is TGTGCCAGCAGCCGGGACAGGGGGGTTTCCTACGAGCAGTACTTC. Protein: CASSRDRGVSYEQYF.

The chain has TRBV29-1 and TRBJ1-2; D unclear. CDR1 SQVTM and CDR2 ANQGSEA come from the germline V gene. The V end was cut by 8 bases, the J end by 8 bases, with 15 bases between. The CDR3 is 11 amino acids. The CDR3 nucleotides are TGCAGCCCGGGCGGAAGCCCCGGCTACACCTTC. Amino acids: CSPGGSPGYTF.

The sample holds many counts of this clone. The chain is built from TRBV19 and TRBJ2-1, with no clear D. Germline V gene lookup returns CDR1 LNHDA and CDR2 SQIVND (reference sequence). V was pared by 9 bases and J by 3 bases, with 6 bases between. The CDR3 sequence is 11 residues long. The CDR3 here is CASLSYNEQFF. CDR3 nucleotide sequence: TGTGCCAGCCTAAGCTACAATGAGCAGTTCTTC.

This chain joins TRBV7-3 and TRBJ2-3, with a possible D match to TRBD2 (6 bases). Germline-derived CDR1 and CDR2 are SGHTA and FQGTGA. V lost 0 bases and J lost 1, with 14 bases in between. The CDR3 extends over 17 amino acids. CDR3 region: CASSLTRSGGGTDTQYF. CDR3 nucleotide sequence: TGTGCCAGCAGCTTAACGAGGTCTGGCGGGGGCACAGATACGCAGTATTTT. Filled out from reference TRBV7-3 and TRBJ2-3, the complete variable domain reads GAGVSQTPSNKVTEKGKYVELRCDPISGHTALYWYRQSLGQGPEFLIYFQGTGAADDSGLPNDRFFAVRPEGSVSTLKIQRTERGDSAVYLCASSLTRSGGGTDTQYFGPGTRLTVL.

CDR3 in DNA: TGTGCCAGCAGCATGGGTTATGGGGATTCCTACGAGCAGTACTTC. It translates to CASSMGYGDSYEQYF. The J gene is TRBJ2-7, the V gene TRBV5-4; D not resolved. The V end was cut by 4 bases, the J end by 1 base, with 15 bases between. The V gene's germline CDR1 is SGHNT and CDR2 YYREEE (reference sequence). The CDR3 runs 15 residues.

The V gene is TRBV30, the J gene TRBJ2-3, with TRBD1 matching 8 bases. After removal of 1 base from V and 3 bases from J, the junction contained 3 bases not matched to a gene. CDR3 length: 14 residues. Germline CDR1 and CDR2: GTSNPN and SVGIG (reference sequence). The CDR3 DNA reads TGTGCCTGGAGTGGACAGGGGTGGACAGATACGCAGTATTTT. Translation: CAWSGQGWTDTQYF.

The DNA of the CDR3 is TGTGCCTGGAGTAGTAGCGATGAGCAGTTCTTC. Translation: CAWSSSDEQFF. V is TRBV30 and J is TRBJ2-1, with D maybe TRBD2 (5 bases). Germline-derived CDR1 and CDR2 are GTSNPN and SVGIG (reference sequence). V was trimmed by 2 bases and J by 8 bases, leaving 7 bases between them. The CDR3 length is 11 residues.

This clone was counted only a few times. The chain carries TRBV5-1 and TRBJ1-1; D not resolved. CDR3 size: 15 residues. V dropped 4 bases and J dropped 0 bases, with 13 bases sitting between them. The germline CDR1 and CDR2 sequences are SGHRS and YFSETQ. The CDR3 sequence: CASSQTPGMNTEAFF. CDR3 sequence (DNA): TGCGCCAGCAGCCAAACCCCAGGCATGAACACTGAAGCTTTCTTT.

This chain joins TRBV7-2 and TRBJ2-1; 12 bases fit TRBD2. The CDR3 has 19 amino acids. Germline V CDR1 and CDR2: SGHTA, FQGNSA. V lost 5 bases to trimming and J lost 3 bases; unmatched junction nucleotides: 14. The CDR3 reads CASSHPTASGGGDYNEQFF. The CDR3 DNA reads TGTGCCAGCAGCCACCCGACGGCTAGCGGGGGGGGCGACTACAATGAGCAGTTCTTC.

CDR3 coding DNA: TGTGCCTGGAGCCAAACCCCCACGGATACGCAGTATTTT. This gives the protein CAWSQTPTDTQYF. The V gene is TRBV30, the J gene TRBJ2-3; D not certain. The CDR3 has 13 residues. Germline V gene lookup returns CDR1 GTSNPN and CDR2 SVGIG (reference sequence). V was trimmed by 3 bases and J by 6 bases, leaving 13 bases between them.

This clone was detected a few times. The V gene is TRBV29-1, the J gene TRBJ1-1; no clear D. The CDR3 totals 14 residues. V lost 6 bases and J 8 bases, leaving 22 bases between the germline ends. Germline-derived CDR1 and CDR2 are SQVTM and ANQGSEA. This CDR3 is CSVVRSLGGSEAFF. The DNA of the CDR3 is TGCAGCGTGGTTCGGAGTTTGGGAGGATCCGAAGCTTTCTTT.

The chain combines TRBV11-2 with TRBJ1-4, with 11 bases matching TRBD1. After removal of 1 base from V and 8 bases from J, the junction contained 6 bases not matched to a gene. The CDR3 spans 16 residues. The germline CDR1 and CDR2 sequences are SGHAT and FQNNGV. The CDR3, as DNA: TGTGCCAGCAGCTTAGCACTTCGGACAGGGGGCGAAAAACTGTTTTTT. Translation: CASSLALRTGGEKLFF.

This sequence joins TRBV9 and TRBJ1-6; D gene ambiguous. V lost 4 bases to trimming and J lost 9 bases, with 11 bases between them. The CDR3 covers 13 residues. Looked up from germline, CDR1 is SGDLS and CDR2 is YYNGEE. Written as DNA, the CDR3 is TGTGCCAGCAGCTCACCCGGTGGTTCACCCCTCCACTTT. It codes for CASSSPGGSPLHF.

This chain links TRBV28 with TRBJ1-4, with D possibly TRBD1 on 6 matching bases. This CDR3 comprises 16 residues. The germline V and J ends were trimmed by 5 bases and 0 bases, with 13 bases remaining between them. The germline V gene has CDR1 MDHEN and CDR2 SYDVKM. CDR3 DNA: TGTGCCAGCAGTAGAGGACAGATTCCAACTAATGAAAAACTGTTTTTT. This gives the protein CASSRGQIPTNEKLFF.

V is TRBV2 and J is TRBJ2-5; 9 bases are a match to TRBD1. V gave up 6 bases and J gave up 5 bases; unmatched junction bases: 4. The CDR3 is 13 residues long. In germline, CDR1 is SNHLY, CDR2 FYNNEI. CDR3 in amino acids: CASRQTGGETQYF. DNA for the CDR3: TGTGCCAGCAGACAGACAGGGGGGGAGACCCAGTACTTC.

V is TRBV7-9 and J is TRBJ1-2, with no clear D. The V end lost 10 bases, the J end lost 6 bases, and 12 bases lay between the germline ends. The CDR3 has 11 amino acids. Germline V CDR1 and CDR2: SEHNR, FQNEAQ (reference sequence). The CDR3 nucleotides are TGTGCCACCCCTTGGGGTAATGGCTACACCTTC. Translation: CATPWGNGYTF.

The chain links TRBV29-1 to TRBJ2-4, with unresolved D. V dropped 2 bases and J dropped 8 bases, with 13 bases sitting between them. The CDR3 covers 13 residues. Germline V gene lookup returns CDR1 SQVTM and CDR2 ANQGSEA. In nucleotides, the CDR3 is TGCAGCGTTGAACGCCCGCCCAAGGACATTCAGTACTTC. This translates into CSVERPPKDIQYF.

The chain carries TRBV5-1 and TRBJ2-3, with D unresolved. CDR3 length: 13 amino acids. Trimming shortened V by 2 bases and J by 4 bases, and 8 bases separated the two germline ends. Germline values: CDR1 SGHRS, CDR2 YFSETQ. The CDR3 protein is CASSFLSSDTQYF. For the CDR3, the DNA is TGCGCCAGCAGCTTTCTCAGTTCAGATACGCAGTATTTT.